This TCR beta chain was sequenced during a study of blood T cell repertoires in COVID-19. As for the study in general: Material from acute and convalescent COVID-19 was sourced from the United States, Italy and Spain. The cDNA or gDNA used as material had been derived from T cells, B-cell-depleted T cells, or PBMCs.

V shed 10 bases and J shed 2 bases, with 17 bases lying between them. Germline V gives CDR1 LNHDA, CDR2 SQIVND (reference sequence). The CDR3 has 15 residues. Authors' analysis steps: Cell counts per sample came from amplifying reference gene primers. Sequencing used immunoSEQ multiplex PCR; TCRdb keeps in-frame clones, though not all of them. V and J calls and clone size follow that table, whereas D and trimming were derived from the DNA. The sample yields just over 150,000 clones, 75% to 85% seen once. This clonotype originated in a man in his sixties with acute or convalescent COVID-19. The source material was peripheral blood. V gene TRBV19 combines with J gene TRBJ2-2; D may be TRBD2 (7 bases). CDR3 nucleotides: TGTGCCACCTTAGGGGGAGGGCCCAACACCGGGGAGCTGTTTTTT. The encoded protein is CATLGGGPNTGELFF.